Below, 20 T cell receptor beta chains from the same sample are listed, as sequenced in a study of cytomegalovirus exposure and HLA in healthy donors. Use of 60 Vbeta and 13 Jbeta primers characterized the PCR. Assay: immunoSEQ multiplex PCR; the TCRdb copy retains only in-frame clones and omits some. The data show more than 95,000 clones, approximately 75% seen once. The sequenced sample was PBMCs. The receptors here all came from a man in his thirties or forties in good health and CMV-seronegative.

The CDR3 loop reads CSAQPDEQFF. Here the CDR3 DNA reads TGCAGTGCTCAACCGGATGAGCAGTTCTTC. The rearrangement uses TRBV20-1 and TRBJ2-1, with unresolved D. Per the germline V gene, CDR1 is DFQATT and CDR2 is SNEGSKA (reference sequence). The CDR3 consists of 10 residues. V gave up 5 bases and J gave up 8 bases, with 7 bases separating them.

The gene calls are TRBV28 and TRBJ1-1, with TRBD1 matching over 7 bases. The J segment lost 1 base and the V segment lost 4 bases, leaving 9 bases of the junction unmatched. The CDR3 spans 16 residues. Germline V lookup: CDR1 MDHEN, CDR2 SYDVKM. CDR3 region: CASSSPGRQGNTEAFF. CDR3 DNA sequence: TGTGCCAGCAGTTCCCCCGGAAGACAGGGGAACACTGAAGCTTTCTTT.

The chain uses TRBV7-9 and TRBJ2-3, with 7 bases lining up with TRBD1. Germline CDR1 SEHNR, CDR2 FQNEAQ (reference sequence). After removal of 3 bases from V and 5 bases from J, the junction contained 5 bases not matched to a gene. The CDR3 has 14 amino acids. CDR3 coding DNA: TGTGCCAGCAGCTTGAAGGGGGCGGGAGATACGCAGTATTTT. Residues: CASSLKGAGDTQYF.

The rearrangement links TRBV28 to TRBJ1-1, with 9 bases fitting TRBD1. V trimming: 7 bases; J trimming: 4 bases; junction bases outside the gene matches: 7. There are 14 residues in the CDR3. The germline V gene has CDR1 MDHEN and CDR2 SYDVKM. The CDR3 here is CASTQETGGTEAFF. In nucleotides, the CDR3 is TGTGCCAGCACCCAAGAGACAGGGGGCACTGAAGCTTTCTTT.

This sequence joins TRBV7-2 and TRBJ1-3, with 8 bases matching TRBD1. The J segment lost 2 bases and the V segment lost 3 bases, leaving 0 bases of the junction unmatched. The CDR3 has 14 residues. Germline lookup yields CDR1 SGHTA and CDR2 FQGNSA. The chain's CDR3 is CASSFRGPGNTIYF. In nucleotides, the CDR3 is TGTGCCAGCAGCTTCAGGGGGCCTGGAAACACCATATATTTT.

CDR3 DNA sequence: TGCGCCAGCAGCTCGCAGGGGGACACTGAAGCTTTCTTT. Translated, it gives CASSSQGDTEAFF. V usage is TRBV5-1 and J usage is TRBJ1-1; TRBD1 matches at 7 bases. V lost 3 bases, J lost 3 bases, and 2 bases stayed unmatched. The CDR3 runs 13 residues. The germline gives CDR1 SGHRS, CDR2 YFSETQ. The whole variable domain, remainder taken from reference TRBV5-1 and TRBJ1-1, is KAGVTQTPRYLIKTRGQQVTLSCSPISGHRSVSWYQQTPGQGLQFLFEYFSETQRNKGNFPGRFSGRQFSNSRSEMNVSTLELGDSALYLCASSSQGDTEAFFGQGTRLTVV.

V gene TRBV6-5 combines with J gene TRBJ2-3; D gene uncertain. Trimming cost V 4 bases and J 5 bases, with 10 bases left between them. Germline loops: CDR1 MNHEY, CDR2 SVGAGI. This CDR3 contains 13 residues. This chain's CDR3 is CASSSPPVDTQYF. Written as DNA, the CDR3 is TGTGCCAGCAGTTCACCACCGGTAGATACGCAGTATTTT.

The chain uses TRBV28 and TRBJ1-2; D perhaps matches TRBD1 (5 bases). The germline V and J ends were trimmed by 9 bases and 5 bases, with 25 bases remaining between them. CDR1 and CDR2 from the germline V gene are MDHEN and SYDVKM. CDR3 size: 16 residues. In DNA form, the CDR3 reads TGTGCCAGTTGCATCGGACCAAGGGGAATTTTTTATGGCTACACCTTC. The encoded protein is CASCIGPRGIFYGYTF.

This sequence joins TRBV10-2 and TRBJ1-5; the match to TRBD1 covers 8 bases. CDR3 length: 15 residues. V was clipped by 3 bases and J by 5 bases; unmatched bases: 6. Germline V gene lookup returns CDR1 WSHSY and CDR2 SAAADI. The CDR3 reads CASSDRQGSDQPQHF. For the CDR3, the DNA is TGCGCCAGCAGTGACAGACAGGGGTCCGATCAGCCCCAGCATTTT.

This clone has just one count. The V gene is TRBV5-5, the J gene TRBJ1-1; D remains ambiguous. V lost 2 bases to trimming and J lost 0 bases, with 17 bases between them. From germline, CDR1 is SGHKS and CDR2 YYEKEE (reference sequence). The CDR3 sequence is 17 residues long. The CDR3 nucleotides read TGTGCCAGCAGCTTCGGTTTGGGCGGGTCCCTGAACACTGAAGCTTTCTTT. Residues: CASSFGLGGSLNTEAFF.

The V gene is TRBV4-1, the J gene TRBJ1-1, with D unclear. Germline V gives CDR1 MGHRA, CDR2 YSYEKL. V lost 4 bases and J lost 5, with 11 bases in between. The CDR3 consists of 13 residues. The CDR3 loop is CASSRSAGTEAFF. The CDR3, as DNA: TGCGCCAGCAGCCGATCTGCAGGTACTGAAGCTTTCTTT.

This rearrangement joins TRBV4-1 to TRBJ1-2; D is unresolved. Per the germline V gene, CDR1 is MGHRA and CDR2 is YSYEKL. Trimming cost V 3 bases and J 0 bases, with 8 bases left between them. The CDR3 is 14 amino acids. For the CDR3, the DNA is TGCGCCAGCAGCCAGTCGATAGCTAACTATGGCTACACCTTC. It encodes CASSQSIANYGYTF.

In this sample, this clone turned up once. V usage is TRBV10-3 and J usage is TRBJ2-5, with TRBD2 matching 8 bases. The CDR3 runs 13 residues. From germline, CDR1 is ENHRY and CDR2 SYGVKD. Unmatched junction bases numbered 6, after V lost 11 bases and J lost 1 base. The CDR3 nucleotides are TGTGCCGGAGCCGCGGGGGGCCAAGAGACCCAGTACTTC. It yields the protein CAGAAGGQETQYF.

The J gene is TRBJ2-7, the V gene TRBV6-1; 9 bases line up with TRBD1. CDR3 length: 13 amino acids. With V trimmed by 6 bases and J by 6 bases, 6 bases remained unmatched. The V gene's germline CDR1 is MNHNS and CDR2 SASEGT. The CDR3 spells CASSGTGYSEQYF. The CDR3 DNA reads as TGTGCCAGCAGCGGGACAGGGTATAGCGAGCAGTACTTC.

The rearrangement links TRBV7-9 to TRBJ2-7, with D possibly TRBD1 on 6 matching bases. Trimming took 1 base from V and 2 from J, leaving 15 bases between them. CDR3 length equals 16 residues. Germline CDR1 and CDR2: SEHNR and FQNEAQ (reference sequence). For the CDR3, the DNA is TGTGCCAGCAGCTTAGTGGGGCAGGGGATCCCCTACGAGCAGTACTTC. It codes for CASSLVGQGIPYEQYF.

The chain employs TRBV2 and TRBJ2-5; 7 positions match TRBD1. Germline CDR1 reads SNHLY; CDR2 reads FYNNEI. The junction had 5 bases not matched to a gene; V was cut back by 2 bases and J by 5 bases. The CDR3 is made up of 14 amino acids. The CDR3 coding sequence is TGTGCCAGCAGTGAAACAGGGGTGGCGGAGACCCAGTACTTC. It codes for CASSETGVAETQYF.

V gene TRBV7-8 combines with J gene TRBJ2-2; D might be TRBD1 (6 bases). Trimming pared 5 bases from V and 5 bases from J, leaving 12 bases between. This CDR3 comprises 14 residues. Germline lookup yields CDR1 SGHVS and CDR2 FQNEAQ. Here the CDR3 DNA reads TGTGCCAGCAGCCAAAACAGGGATACCGGGGAGCTGTTTTTT. It translates to CASSQNRDTGELFF.

This clone was counted a few times. The V gene is TRBV11-2, the J gene TRBJ1-1; D gene uncertain. This CDR3 is 13 amino acids long. Germline V CDR1 and CDR2: SGHAT, FQNNGV. Trimming left V 5 bases short and J 4 bases short, with 11 bases between. CDR3 amino acids: CASSDIWSTEAFF. CDR3 DNA: TGTGCCAGCAGCGATATCTGGAGCACTGAAGCTTTCTTT. Supplemented by reference TRBV11-2 and TRBJ1-1, the full variable domain reads EAGVAQSPRYKIIEKRQSVAFWCNPISGHATLYWYQQILGQGPKLLIQFQNNGVVDDSQLPKDRFSAERLKGVDSTLKIQPAKLEDSAVYLCASSDIWSTEAFFGQGTRLTVV.

This clone was seen only once. This chain links TRBV19 with TRBJ1-2, with no clear D. Germline CDR1 is LNHDA and CDR2 is SQIVND (reference sequence). V was clipped by 3 bases and J by 6 bases, with 8 bases between them. CDR3 size: 12 residues. The CDR3 nucleotides are TGTGCCAGTAGTATTCCTGGAGATGGCTACACCTTC. Its protein product is CASSIPGDGYTF.

CDR3 nucleotide sequence: TGTGCCAGCAGCTTTCAGGGTTTCTACGAGCAGTACTTC. This sequence encodes CASSFQGFYEQYF. The chain recombines TRBV7-9 with TRBJ2-7, with D possibly being TRBD1 (5 bases). Germline CDR1 SEHNR, CDR2 FQNEAQ (reference sequence). V was pared by 3 bases and J by 3 bases, with 9 bases between. The CDR3 extends over 13 amino acids. The variable domain in full, completed from reference TRBV7-9 and TRBJ2-7, reads DTGVSQNPRHKITKRGQNVTFRCDPISEHNRLYWYRQTLGQGPEFLTYFQNEAQLEKSRLLSDRFSAERPKGSFSTLEIQRTEQGDSAMYLCASSFQGFYEQYFGPGTRLTVT.